This TCR beta chain is from a study of blood T cell repertoires in COVID-19. Looking at the study overall: COVID-19 samples, acute and convalescent, were from the United States, Italy and Spain.

TCRdb keeps only in-frame clones here, not all; method: immunoSEQ multiplex PCR. The sample shows more than 200,000 clones, roughly 89% of them seen only once. Membership in each cohort depended on participant-reported clinical history. Trimming took off 5 bases at V and 8 bases at J, with 18 bases between the two ends. Germline CDR1 is LNHDA and CDR2 is SQIVND (reference sequence). This CDR3 comprises 14 residues. The V gene is TRBV19, the J gene TRBJ1-2; tentative D call: TRBD1 (6 bases). Sequenced material: PBMCs or T cells enriched from blood (not recorded which). The TCR was taken from a woman in her twenties or thirties with acute COVID-19. The DNA for the CDR3 is TGTGCCAGTAGTTATGACAGGTCCTTCGGCGGCTACACCTTC. This gives the protein CASSYDRSFGGYTF.